These T cell receptor beta chains were read from a single sample in a study of blood T cells in healthy people across ages. TCRdb reprocessed the 5' RACE reads via MiXCR and lists one record per CDR3 protein. The table lists 1.8 million or so distinct CDR3 sequences, roughly two fifths of them singletons, with more than 20% in the top ten. Input material: blood. These TCRs come from a human donor in good health. Each CDR3 is given with its conserved first and last residue. Each record gives: CDR3 protein, CDR3 DNA, J gene, D gene, clone size, V gene. A D gene is named only where the DNA matches it firmly. Where a row states a size, it is once, few, many or the class of an expanded clone; other rows omit it.

CDR3aa: CSASGEGGKTQYF
CDR3nt: TGCAGTGCTAGTGGCGAAGGAGGGAAGACCCAGTACTTC
j_gene: TRBJ2-5
d_gene: -
abundance: -
v_gene: TRBV20-1

CDR3aa: CASSGTLGEQYF
CDR3nt: TGTGCCAGCAGTGGGACCTTGGGGGAGCAGTACTTC
j_gene: TRBJ2-4
d_gene: -
abundance: -
v_gene: TRBV28

CDR3aa: CSVNYGLRTGEQYF
CDR3nt: TGCAGCGTTAATTATGGGTTAAGGACTGGAGAGCAGTACTTC
j_gene: TRBJ2-7
d_gene: -
abundance: few
v_gene: TRBV29-1

CDR3aa: CASSPRRGAGYNEQFF
CDR3nt: TGTGCCAGCTCACCCCGACGGGGGGCGGGGTACAATGAGCAGTTCTTC
j_gene: TRBJ2-1
d_gene: -
abundance: few
v_gene: TRBV18

CDR3aa: CASSGLDEQYF
CDR3nt: TGTGCCAGCAGTGGACTTGACGAGCAGTACTTC
j_gene: TRBJ2-7
d_gene: -
abundance: -
v_gene: TRBV25-1

CDR3aa: CASSLRGFLVNEQFF
CDR3nt: TGTGCCAGCAGTTTAAGGGGGTTCCTAGTCAATGAGCAGTTCTTC
j_gene: TRBJ2-1
d_gene: -
abundance: few
v_gene: TRBV12-3/TRBV12-4

CDR3aa: CASSLETGGDKSYTF
CDR3nt: TGCGCCAGCAGCTTGGAGACAGGGGGCGATAAAAGCTACACCTTC
j_gene: TRBJ1-2
d_gene: TRBD1
abundance: -
v_gene: TRBV5-1

CDR3aa: CATQPGGPYVEQFF
CDR3nt: TGTGCCACCCAGCCTGGGGGTCCATACGTTGAGCAGTTCTTC
j_gene: TRBJ2-1
d_gene: -
abundance: once
v_gene: TRBV7-2

CDR3aa: CASSFGTGYGNIQYF
CDR3nt: TGTGCCAGCAGTTTTGGGACAGGGTACGGAAACATTCAGTACTTC
j_gene: TRBJ2-4
d_gene: TRBD1
abundance: -
v_gene: TRBV12-3/TRBV12-4

CDR3aa: CASRTGQGGEAFF
CDR3nt: TGTGCTAGCAGAACGGGACAGGGAGGGGAAGCTTTCTTT
j_gene: TRBJ1-1
d_gene: TRBD1
abundance: -
v_gene: TRBV7-9

CDR3aa: CASDRKVEAFF
CDR3nt: TGTGCTAGTGATCGGAAAGTTGAAGCTTTCTTT
j_gene: TRBJ1-1
d_gene: -
abundance: -
v_gene: TRBV12-5

CDR3aa: CASSIAAYNEQFF
CDR3nt: TGCGCCAGCAGCATCGCAGCCTACAATGAGCAGTTCTTC
j_gene: TRBJ2-1
d_gene: -
abundance: -
v_gene: TRBV5-1

CDR3aa: CSVGEQANTEAFF
CDR3nt: TGCAGCGTAGGCGAACAGGCGAACACTGAAGCTTTCTTT
j_gene: TRBJ1-1
d_gene: -
abundance: -
v_gene: TRBV29-1

CDR3aa: CASSQVGGRPEQYF
CDR3nt: TGCGCCAGCAGCCAAGTAGGGGGGCGCCCCGAGCAGTACTTC
j_gene: TRBJ2-7
d_gene: -
abundance: -
v_gene: TRBV4-1

CDR3aa: CSVKGVLNAEAFF
CDR3nt: TGCAGCGTTAAAGGGGTACTGAACGCTGAAGCTTTCTTT
j_gene: TRBJ1-1
d_gene: -
abundance: -
v_gene: TRBV29-1

CDR3aa: CASSFSTRTEAFF
CDR3nt: TGTGCCAGCAGCTTCTCGACTCGGACTGAAGCTTTCTTT
j_gene: TRBJ1-1
d_gene: -
abundance: -
v_gene: TRBV5-5

CDR3aa: CASSQEVFRTGLGYTF
CDR3nt: TGTGCCAGCAGCCAAGAGGTGTTTCGGACAGGGCTTGGCTACACCTTC
j_gene: TRBJ1-2
d_gene: TRBD1
abundance: few
v_gene: TRBV3-1

CDR3aa: CSAQLMAGGSNEQFF
CDR3nt: TGCAGTGCTCAACTTATGGCGGGGGGTAGCAATGAGCAGTTCTTC
j_gene: TRBJ2-1
d_gene: TRBD2
abundance: few
v_gene: TRBV20-1

CDR3aa: CATSRDGTADSEQFF
CDR3nt: TGTGCCACCAGCAGAGATGGGACCGCAGATAGTGAGCAGTTCTTC
j_gene: TRBJ2-1
d_gene: -
abundance: -
v_gene: TRBV15

CDR3aa: CSVGQTGGYTF
CDR3nt: TGCAGCGTTGGACAGACGGGAGGCTACACCTTC
j_gene: TRBJ1-2
d_gene: -
abundance: many
v_gene: TRBV29-1

CDR3aa: CASSLMRQERARNAEAFF
CDR3nt: TGTGCCAGCAGCTTGATGCGACAGGAACGGGCTCGGAACGCTGAAGCTTTCTTT
j_gene: TRBJ1-1
d_gene: -
abundance: -
v_gene: TRBV7-3

CDR3aa: CASGIGGLDLGYNEQFF
CDR3nt: TGCGCCAGCGGGATTGGGGGGTTAGATCTCGGCTACAATGAGCAGTTCTTC
j_gene: TRBJ2-1
d_gene: -
abundance: -
v_gene: TRBV5-1

CDR3aa: CAWRPRQEENIQYF
CDR3nt: TGTGCCTGGAGGCCCCGGCAGGAAGAAAACATTCAGTACTTC
j_gene: TRBJ2-4
d_gene: -
abundance: few
v_gene: TRBV30

CDR3aa: CASSPLMVNTEAFF
CDR3nt: TGTGCCAGCAGTCCTCTGATGGTAAACACTGAAGCTTTCTTT
j_gene: TRBJ1-1
d_gene: -
abundance: -
v_gene: TRBV6-5

CDR3aa: CASSQGAGTAQSYEQYF
CDR3nt: TGTGCCAGCAGCCAAGGAGCCGGGACGGCCCAATCCTACGAGCAGTACTTC
j_gene: TRBJ2-7
d_gene: -
abundance: few
v_gene: TRBV3-1

CDR3aa: CASSRGLFGNEQFF
CDR3nt: TGTGCCAGCAGTAGGGGATTGTTTGGAAATGAGCAGTTCTTC
j_gene: TRBJ2-1
d_gene: -
abundance: -
v_gene: TRBV6-1

CDR3aa: CASSQEGLPDYEQYF
CDR3nt: TGCGCCAGCAGCCAAGAGGGACTCCCAGACTACGAGCAGTACTTC
j_gene: TRBJ2-7
d_gene: -
abundance: few
v_gene: TRBV4-1

CDR3aa: CASSHHPRGSSYNEQFF
CDR3nt: TGCGCCAGCAGCCACCACCCTCGGGGAAGCTCCTACAATGAGCAGTTCTTC
j_gene: TRBJ2-1
d_gene: -
abundance: few
v_gene: TRBV4-1

CDR3aa: CASTNTEVETQYF
CDR3nt: TGTGCCAGCACCAATACAGAGGTGGAGACCCAGTACTTC
j_gene: TRBJ2-5
d_gene: -
abundance: -
v_gene: TRBV6-2/TRBV6-3

CDR3aa: CASSSGTGGSGETQYF
CDR3nt: TGTGCCAGCAGCTCGGGGACAGGGGGCTCTGGAGAAACCCAGTACTTC
j_gene: TRBJ2-4
d_gene: TRBD1
abundance: once
v_gene: TRBV7-3

CDR3aa: CASRNPGYGYTF
CDR3nt: TGTGCCAGCAGAAACCCAGGATATGGCTACACCTTC
j_gene: TRBJ1-2
d_gene: -
abundance: -
v_gene: TRBV2

CDR3aa: CACTTFRQDSSYEQYF
CDR3nt: TGTGCCTGCACCACCTTCAGACAGGATTCCTCCTACGAGCAGTACTTC
j_gene: TRBJ2-7
d_gene: -
abundance: -
v_gene: TRBV28

CDR3aa: CASSQQGLPTNEKLFF
CDR3nt: TGTGCCAGCAGCCAACAGGGACTTCCAACTAATGAAAAACTGTTTTTT
j_gene: TRBJ1-4
d_gene: -
abundance: -
v_gene: TRBV7-9

CDR3aa: CATSDGGNEQFF
CDR3nt: TGTGCCACCAGTGATGGGGGAAATGAGCAGTTCTTC
j_gene: TRBJ2-1
d_gene: -
abundance: -
v_gene: TRBV24-1

CDR3aa: CASSHRDREKEQYF
CDR3nt: TGCGCCAGCAGCCACCGGGACAGGGAAAAGGAGCAGTACTTC
j_gene: TRBJ2-7
d_gene: TRBD1
abundance: -
v_gene: TRBV4-1

CDR3aa: CASGPRDFYNEQFF
CDR3nt: TGTGCTAGTGGTCCCAGAGATTTCTACAATGAGCAGTTCTTC
j_gene: TRBJ2-1
d_gene: -
abundance: -
v_gene: TRBV12-5

CDR3aa: CASSIASGTGGSQETQYF
CDR3nt: TGTGCCAGTAGTATAGCGTCTGGGACAGGGGGTTCACAAGAGACCCAGTACTTC
j_gene: TRBJ2-5
d_gene: TRBD1
abundance: few
v_gene: TRBV19

CDR3aa: CASSFMVGGEQFF
CDR3nt: TGTGCCAGCAGCTTCATGGTTGGTGGCGAGCAGTTCTTC
j_gene: TRBJ2-1
d_gene: -
abundance: -
v_gene: TRBV7-2

CDR3aa: CASSRGRSYQPQHF
CDR3nt: TGTGCCAGCAGCCGGGGGAGGAGTTATCAGCCCCAGCATTTT
j_gene: TRBJ1-5
d_gene: -
abundance: -
v_gene: TRBV12-3/TRBV12-4

CDR3aa: CSARKQGGEQYF
CDR3nt: TGCAGTGCTAGAAAACAGGGGGGCGAGCAGTACTTC
j_gene: TRBJ2-7
d_gene: TRBD1
abundance: -
v_gene: TRBV20-1

CDR3aa: CATSRDAAANYGYTF
CDR3nt: TGTGCCACCAGCAGAGATGCTGCAGCTAACTATGGCTACACCTTC
j_gene: TRBJ1-2
d_gene: -
abundance: -
v_gene: TRBV15

CDR3aa: CASSPLFDRIEETQYF
CDR3nt: TGCGCCAGCAGCCCCCTTTTCGACAGGATAGAGGAGACCCAGTACTTC
j_gene: TRBJ2-5
d_gene: -
abundance: once
v_gene: TRBV4-3